The entry that follows covers one TCR beta chain sequence. What it recognizes is unknown. A read error may produce the germline difference seen at one junction end. The PCR had 60 Vbeta and 13 Jbeta primers. Only in-frame clones appear in the TCRdb table, and some are missing; sequencing was by immunoSEQ multiplex PCR. Among 250,000 to 350,000 clones listed, roughly 90% were seen once. This entry comes from a study of cytomegalovirus exposure and HLA in healthy donors. Study outcomes and limitations: Later on, an analysis tied some 17,000 TCR beta sequences to HLA alleles at 0.05 false discovery rate. The authors enumerated some 170 TCR beta chains as linked to cytomegalovirus. According to a later analysis, most TCR beta chains associated with CMV appeared HLA-restricted.

Sequences were obtained from PBMCs. This TCR was recovered from a woman aged 18-30 years in good health and CMV-seronegative.

The CDR3 DNA follows: TGTTCCAGCAGCTTTCGGGCCCCTGGAGGGGTGAACACTGAAGCTTTCTTT. Protein product: CSSSFRAPGGVNTEAFF. The rearrangement uses TRBV7-9 and TRBJ1-1, with D possibly being TRBD1 (5 bases). Germline V gene data show CDR1 as SEHNR and CDR2 as FQNEAQ (reference sequence). The CDR3 is 17 residues long. The variable domain in full, with the rest retrieved from reference TRBV7-9 and TRBJ1-1, is DTGVSQNPRHKITKRGQNVTFRCDPISEHNRLYWYRQTLGQGPEFLTYFQNEAQLEKSRLLSDRFSAERPKGSFSTLEIQRTEQGDSAMYLCSSSFRAPGGVNTEAFFGQGTRLTVV.